This entry features one T cell receptor (beta chain) sequence. Antigen unknown. This sample was included in a study of graft-versus-host responses after intestinal transplantation. Turning to the study itself: Anti-thymocyte globulin induction was given to all recipients, followed by tacrolimus and steroids for 2 to 3 years.

Study conclusions and caveats: Clonal ratios of graft-versus-host to host-versus-graft in allografts were high for patients exhibiting graft-donor T cell macrochimerism. Recipient marrow showed GvH clones, some seen first in ileum or blood.

Germline loops: CDR1 SGHNT, CDR2 YYREEE (reference sequence). The CDR3 is made up of 13 amino acids. Trimming pared 2 bases from V and 5 bases from J, leaving 10 bases between. Some clones are missing from TCRdb's copy, which holds only in-frame ones; the method was immunoSEQ multiplex PCR. The table includes around 100,000 clones, 85% to 95% detected once. The sequence came from a human donor who was the organ donor for an intestinal transplant. This chain connects TRBV5-4 to TRBJ1-1; TRBD1 might be the D (5 bases). Sequences were derived from unstimulated CD8+ T cells sorted from spleen or lymph node cells, sampled before transplant. The CDR3 sequence is CASSFWGGTEAFF. In DNA, the CDR3 is TGTGCCAGCAGCTTTTGGGGGGGGACTGAAGCTTTCTTT.